This entry features one T cell receptor (beta chain) sequence. The antigen is undetermined. CDR3 size: 12 residues. The germline CDR1 and CDR2 sequences are LNHDA and SQIVND (reference sequence). This specimen comes from a study of shared clonotypes between healthy human individuals. The test was conducted at deep level. Measured with immunoSEQ multiplex PCR; TCRdb has only the in-frame clones, and not every one. The sample lists about 530,000 clones, 90% to 96% occurring once. Overall study findings and caveats: Naive subsets usually exceeded memory subsets in estimated richness.

This receptor was taken from a woman aged 30 to 39 in good health. V usage is TRBV19 and J usage is TRBJ2-5; D call uncertain. The J call may not be correct, given that the DNA end is closer to TRBJ2-7. Sequencing used naive CD4+ T cells sorted from blood. Indicated subset: CD45RA+ positively selected. CDR3 DNA: TGTGCCAGTAGTCCCGGGTCCTACGAGCAGTACTTC. This sequence encodes CASSPGSYEQYF.